This T cell receptor (beta chain) was retrieved from a study of T cell changes during pregnancy in multiple sclerosis. The method was immunoSEQ multiplex PCR; TCRdb's version includes in-frame clones alone and lacks a portion of them. The repertoire includes about 77,000 clones, approximately 94% of them detected once, and just over 2.5% sits in the top ten. The CDR3 length is 16 residues. V was shortened by 4 bases and J by 0 bases, with 12 bases between the two germline ends. Germline V gene sequence: CDR1 LGHNA, CDR2 YNFKEQ. The origin of this receptor is a female donor in good health, enrolled as a control in a pregnancy study. The chain links TRBV4-2 to TRBJ1-4, with TRBD1 as a possible D gene (5 bases). The starting material was peripheral blood, obtained after pregnancy. The CDR3 nucleotides are TGTGCCAGCAGCCCCGGACAACTTGCAACTAATGAAAAACTGTTTTTT. This gives the protein CASSPGQLATNEKLFF.